This T cell receptor beta chain was observed in a study of T cell responses to AZD1222 COVID-19 vaccine (dated by TCRdb to the early 2020s). With respect to the entire study: A total of under 250 trial participants underwent TCR sequencing, of whom nearly 210 had received two doses of AZD1222 and around 25 had received two doses of the MenACWY control vaccine. Enrollment into the trials was organized by age into subgroups of 18-55, 56-69 and 70-plus years, and those subgroups contained 148, 28 and 57 TCR-sequenced participants, respectively.

Taken from cysteine to phenylalanine, the CDR3 has 17 residues. Of the read, only the CDR3 DNA is kept; its 51 bases are in frame from base 1. V loses 3 bases, J loses 6 bases, and the germline ends lie 21 bases apart. CDR1 and CDR2 are drawn from the germline V gene (reference sequence): LGHDT, YNNKEL. Comment on this clone: No antigen is known for it. The input lacks base qualities; no much larger clone sits a single base away.

The time point label, as the study defines it: baseline before first vaccination. The label giving this sample's treatment or condition can be read as: meningococcal conjugate vaccine given as trial control. Vaccinee samples came from UK trials COV001 and COV002, including a single-blind randomized controlled phase 2/3 trial of AZD1222 (ChAdOx1 nCoV-19) in healthy adults. For TCRbeta chain sequencing, PBMC samples from trial participants were taken at day 0 and at day 28 after the second dose. What the authors observed across the whole study: In the small 56-69-year group, the increase in depth fell short of significance, most likely because of low power. Because no day 14 peak-response samples were available, the repertoires could be characterized only after the peak T cell response. A significant rise in spike-specific TCR breadth and depth was observed after two AZD1222 doses relative to day 0 and relative to MenACWY recipients. CD4 TCRs associated with the vaccine covered the entire spike protein, and the dominant responses were in regions 160-218 and 743-854. Reportedly, close to half of the unique spike-specific TCRs recognized epitopes lying outside the regions that are mutated in the B.1.351 and B.1.1.7 variants. Conclusions about previously exposed vaccinees are limited because only six or seven AZD1222 recipients were SARS-CoV-2 seropositive at baseline. Participants were mostly white British, with more females than males. The authors suggested clonal diversity may have been underestimated.

The CDR3 regions of human TCRbeta chains were analyzed by immunosequencing. The study's processing was this. Repertoire TCRs were matched against a reference library of SARS-CoV-2-specific TCRs generated with the MIRA antigen-specificity platform. Breadth meant the fraction of unique TCRs that were SARS-CoV-2-associated, whereas depth meant the fraction of total T cells that were SARS-CoV-2-associated. Each spike-specific TCR was assigned to its reactive spike region and to a CD4 or CD8 class using the MIRA data. Log10-transformed breadth and depth values were compared by one-way ANOVA with Sidak's multiple comparisons tests. The table comes from immuneACCESS by way of TCRdb, which keeps in-frame sequences with V and J called. Part of the clones is missing from these tables; in studies checked, under half for an unresolved V gene and the rest for unknown reasons. V, J and clone size derive from that table, while D and trimming were established from the DNA sequence. Across this sample there are 70,000 to 95,000 clones, with around nine tenths seen only once. The ten largest clones capture about 2.7% of the sample.

The origin of this receptor is an adult in good health. Recombination connected TRBV3-1 (or the pseudogene TRBV3-2) to TRBJ1-5; the D gene is not confidently resolved. Sequencing used peripheral blood, obtained on day 0 of MenACWY control vaccination. The CDR3 here reads CASSQELLGLGGQPQHF. The DNA sequence is as follows: TGTGCCAGCAGCCAGGAACTTTTAGGCCTGGGAGGTCAGCCCCAGCATTTT.